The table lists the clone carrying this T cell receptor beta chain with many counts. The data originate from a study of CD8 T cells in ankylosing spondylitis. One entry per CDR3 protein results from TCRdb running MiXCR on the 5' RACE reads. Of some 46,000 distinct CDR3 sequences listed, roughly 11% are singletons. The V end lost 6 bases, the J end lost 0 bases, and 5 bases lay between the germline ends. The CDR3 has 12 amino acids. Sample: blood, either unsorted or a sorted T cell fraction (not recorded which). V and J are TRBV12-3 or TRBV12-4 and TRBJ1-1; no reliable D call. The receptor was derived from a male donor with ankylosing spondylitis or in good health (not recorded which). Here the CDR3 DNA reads TGTGCCAGCAGCGAGATGAACACTGAAGCTTTCTTT. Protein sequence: CASSEMNTEAFF.